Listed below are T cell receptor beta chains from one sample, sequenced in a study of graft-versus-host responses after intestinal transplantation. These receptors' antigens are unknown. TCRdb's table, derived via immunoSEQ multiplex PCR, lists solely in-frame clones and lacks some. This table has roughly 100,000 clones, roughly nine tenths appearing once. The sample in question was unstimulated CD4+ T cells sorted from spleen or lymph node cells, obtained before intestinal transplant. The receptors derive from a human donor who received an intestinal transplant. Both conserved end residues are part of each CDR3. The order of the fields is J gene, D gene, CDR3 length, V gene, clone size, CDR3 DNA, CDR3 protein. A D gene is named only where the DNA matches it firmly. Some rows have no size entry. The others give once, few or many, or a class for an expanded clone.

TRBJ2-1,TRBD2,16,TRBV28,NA,TGTGCCAGCAGCGAGACTAGCGCTCCATACATCTATGAGCAGTTCTTC,CASSETSAPYIYEQFF
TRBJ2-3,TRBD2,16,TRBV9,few,TGTGCCAGCAGCAAACTTAGCGGGGGAGGCACAGATACGCAGTATTTT,CASSKLSGGGTDTQYF
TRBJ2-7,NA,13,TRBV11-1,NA,TGTGCCAGCAGCCCAAAGGCAGGGTACGAGCAGTACTTC,CASSPKAGYEQYF
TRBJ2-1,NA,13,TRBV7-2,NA,TGTGCCAGCAGCCTCCGAGATTACAATGAGCAGTTCTTC,CASSLRDYNEQFF
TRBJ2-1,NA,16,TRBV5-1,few,TGCGCCAGCAGCCCCCCAGGGGTTACGGGATACAATGAGCAGTTCTTC,CASSPPGVTGYNEQFF
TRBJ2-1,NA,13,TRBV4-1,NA,TGCGCCAGCAGCCAAGCCCGGTTAGAACTCCAGTTCTTC,CASSQARLELQFF
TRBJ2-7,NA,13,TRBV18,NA,TGTGCCAGCTCACCACCGTCCGTATACGAGCAGTACTTC,CASSPPSVYEQYF
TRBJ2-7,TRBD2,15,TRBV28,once,TGTGCCAGCAGCCCGGGGGGCGGGAGGGCAGACGAGCAGTACTTC,CASSPGGGRADEQYF
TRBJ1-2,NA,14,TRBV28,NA,TGTGCCAGCAGTCCCCCGGGGGGTTTCTATGGCTACACCTTC,CASSPPGGFYGYTF
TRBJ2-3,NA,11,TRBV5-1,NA,TGCGCCAGCAGCTTAAAAGATACGCAGTATTTT,CASSLKDTQYF